Listed below are T cell receptor beta chains from one sample, sequenced in a study of cytomegalovirus exposure and HLA in healthy donors. Some clones are missing from TCRdb's copy, which holds only in-frame ones; the method was immunoSEQ multiplex PCR. The sample consists of 100,000 to 150,000 clones, 94% of them appearing once. Sequencing used PBMCs. The receptors come from a woman aged 18-29 years in good health and CMV-seronegative. CDR3s include the opening cysteine and the closing phenylalanine or tryptophan. A D gene is named only where the DNA matches it firmly. Rows give clone size only sometimes, using once, few, many, or a class for an expanded clone.

clone size: NA
J gene: TRBJ2-5
D gene: TRBD1
V gene: TRBV7-9
CDR3 protein: CASGTGGETQYF
CDR3 DNA: TGTGCCAGCGGAACAGGGGGGGAGACCCAGTACTTC

clone size: NA
J gene: TRBJ2-7
D gene: TRBD2
V gene: TRBV4-1
CDR3 protein: CASSPGRDEVYEQYF
CDR3 DNA: TGCGCCAGCAGCCCCGGGAGGGATGAAGTATACGAGCAGTACTTC

clone size: once
J gene: TRBJ1-2
D gene: NA
V gene: TRBV6-6
CDR3 protein: CASRWGGTYGYTF
CDR3 DNA: TGTGCCAGCCGATGGGGGGGGACCTATGGCTACACCTTC

clone size: NA
J gene: TRBJ2-7
D gene: TRBD1
V gene: TRBV11-1
CDR3 protein: CASSTQTGGRGEQYF
CDR3 DNA: TGTGCCAGCAGCACCCAGACAGGGGGGCGAGGCGAGCAGTACTTC

clone size: NA
J gene: TRBJ2-5
D gene: NA
V gene: TRBV30
CDR3 protein: CAWRGGGKETQYF
CDR3 DNA: TGTGCCTGGAGAGGGGGGGGAAAAGAGACCCAGTACTTC

clone size: NA
J gene: TRBJ2-1
D gene: NA
V gene: TRBV4-2
CDR3 protein: CASRQGSSDLSYNEQFF
CDR3 DNA: TGTGCCAGCAGGCAAGGATCGTCGGACTTATCCTACAATGAGCAGTTCTTC

clone size: NA
J gene: TRBJ1-5
D gene: TRBD1
V gene: TRBV2
CDR3 protein: CASSEDREPYQPQHF
CDR3 DNA: TGTGCCAGCAGTGAGGACAGGGAACCCTATCAGCCCCAGCATTTT

clone size: NA
J gene: TRBJ1-2
D gene: NA
V gene: TRBV7-9
CDR3 protein: CASSSNREKLYGYTF
CDR3 DNA: TGTGCCAGCAGCTCGAACAGGGAAAAGCTATATGGCTACACCTTC

clone size: once
J gene: TRBJ2-2
D gene: NA
V gene: TRBV6-5
CDR3 protein: CASSAGARELFF
CDR3 DNA: TGTGCCAGCAGTGCGGGGGCCCGGGAGCTGTTTTTT

clone size: NA
J gene: TRBJ1-1
D gene: TRBD1
V gene: TRBV2
CDR3 protein: CASSGQGPEAFF
CDR3 DNA: TGTGCCAGCAGTGGACAGGGCCCTGAAGCTTTCTTT

clone size: few
J gene: TRBJ1-2
D gene: TRBD1
V gene: TRBV2
CDR3 protein: CASSPTGGGVGYTF
CDR3 DNA: TGTGCCAGCAGTCCGACAGGGGGTGGAGTGGGCTACACCTTC

clone size: NA
J gene: TRBJ1-4
D gene: NA
V gene: TRBV19
CDR3 protein: CASSIQNPGTLNEKLFF
CDR3 DNA: TGTGCCAGTAGTATCCAAAACCCCGGGACTTTGAATGAAAAACTGTTTTTT

clone size: NA
J gene: TRBJ2-5
D gene: NA
V gene: TRBV20-1
CDR3 protein: CSARPRETQYF
CDR3 DNA: TGCAGTGCGCGGCCCCGGGAGACCCAGTACTTC

clone size: NA
J gene: TRBJ2-2
D gene: TRBD2
V gene: TRBV7-6
CDR3 protein: CAIETSGGSWGTGELFF
CDR3 DNA: TGTGCCATAGAGACTAGCGGGGGCTCCTGGGGCACCGGGGAGCTGTTTTTT

clone size: once
J gene: TRBJ1-1
D gene: TRBD1
V gene: TRBV6-1
CDR3 protein: CASSERDRASEAFF
CDR3 DNA: TGTGCCAGCAGTGAGCGGGACAGGGCCTCTGAAGCTTTCTTT

clone size: NA
J gene: TRBJ2-7
D gene: TRBD1
V gene: TRBV5-4
CDR3 protein: CASSYGQGFYEQYF
CDR3 DNA: TGTGCCAGCAGCTACGGACAGGGTTTCTACGAGCAGTACTTC

clone size: NA
J gene: TRBJ2-2
D gene: NA
V gene: TRBV7-3
CDR3 protein: CASSHSTRGSGELFF
CDR3 DNA: TGTGCCAGCAGCCATTCCACTCGGGGGTCCGGGGAGCTGTTTTTT

clone size: NA
J gene: TRBJ2-1
D gene: TRBD2
V gene: TRBV30
CDR3 protein: CAWSLAGGPSEQFF
CDR3 DNA: TGTGCCTGGAGTTTAGCGGGAGGGCCAAGTGAGCAGTTCTTC

clone size: NA
J gene: TRBJ1-6
D gene: TRBD1
V gene: TRBV29-1
CDR3 protein: CSVTDRGSPLHF
CDR3 DNA: TGCAGTGTTACAGACAGGGGTTCACCCCTCCACTTT

clone size: NA
J gene: TRBJ2-5
D gene: NA
V gene: TRBV6-5
CDR3 protein: CASSYSATQETQYF
CDR3 DNA: TGTGCCAGCAGTTACTCCGCTACTCAAGAGACCCAGTACTTC

clone size: NA
J gene: TRBJ2-5
D gene: NA
V gene: TRBV9
CDR3 protein: CASSGGQLGETQYF
CDR3 DNA: TGTGCCAGCAGCGGTGGACAGCTTGGGGAGACCCAGTACTTC

clone size: once
J gene: TRBJ2-3
D gene: NA
V gene: TRBV28
CDR3 protein: CASTGIGADTQYF
CDR3 DNA: TGTGCCAGCACCGGCATCGGGGCAGATACGCAGTATTTT

clone size: NA
J gene: TRBJ2-7
D gene: TRBD2
V gene: TRBV5-6
CDR3 protein: CASSLAGGLRRIYEQYF
CDR3 DNA: TGTGCCAGCAGCTTGGCGGGAGGCCTTAGGCGCATTTACGAGCAGTACTTC

clone size: NA
J gene: TRBJ2-5
D gene: NA
V gene: TRBV9
CDR3 protein: CASSSASQETQYF
CDR3 DNA: TGTGCCAGCAGCTCAGCTAGCCAAGAGACCCAGTACTTC

clone size: NA
J gene: TRBJ1-2
D gene: TRBD1
V gene: TRBV28
CDR3 protein: CATGQGAYSYGYTF
CDR3 DNA: TGTGCCACCGGCCAGGGGGCCTACTCCTATGGCTACACCTTC

clone size: once
J gene: TRBJ1-2
D gene: TRBD1
V gene: TRBV6-5
CDR3 protein: CASSYSQGAGYTF
CDR3 DNA: TGTGCCAGCAGTTACTCGCAGGGGGCGGGCTACACCTTC

clone size: once
J gene: TRBJ2-1
D gene: NA
V gene: TRBV12-5
CDR3 protein: CASGFTRAEQFF
CDR3 DNA: TGTGCTAGTGGTTTCACTAGAGCTGAGCAGTTCTTC

clone size: NA
J gene: TRBJ2-3
D gene: NA
V gene: TRBV2
CDR3 protein: CASSLTDTQYF
CDR3 DNA: TGTGCCAGCAGCCTCACAGATACGCAGTATTTT

clone size: NA
J gene: TRBJ2-3
D gene: NA
V gene: TRBV4-2
CDR3 protein: CASSRFLGTDTQYF
CDR3 DNA: TGTGCCAGCAGCCGCTTTTTAGGCACAGATACGCAGTATTTT

clone size: NA
J gene: TRBJ1-6
D gene: TRBD1
V gene: TRBV2
CDR3 protein: CASSVGTGGVNSPLHF
CDR3 DNA: TGTGCCAGCAGTGTGGGGACAGGGGGCGTTAATTCACCCCTCCACTTT

clone size: NA
J gene: TRBJ2-6
D gene: NA
V gene: TRBV11-2
CDR3 protein: CASSFGRSGANVLTF
CDR3 DNA: TGTGCCAGCAGCTTTGGGCGCTCTGGGGCCAACGTCCTGACTTTC

clone size: NA
J gene: TRBJ1-4
D gene: TRBD1
V gene: TRBV5-1
CDR3 protein: CASSPRTGIFTNEKLFF
CDR3 DNA: TGCGCCAGCAGCCCTCGGACAGGGATTTTCACTAATGAAAAACTGTTTTTT

clone size: NA
J gene: TRBJ1-4
D gene: TRBD1
V gene: TRBV5-4
CDR3 protein: CASSLGNRGIRTNEKLFF
CDR3 DNA: TGTGCCAGCAGTTTAGGGAACAGGGGCATCAGGACTAATGAAAAACTGTTTTTT

clone size: NA
J gene: TRBJ2-1
D gene: NA
V gene: TRBV18
CDR3 protein: CASSPPSAGWDEQFF
CDR3 DNA: TGTGCCAGCTCACCACCGAGCGCGGGATGGGATGAGCAGTTCTTC

clone size: NA
J gene: TRBJ2-3
D gene: TRBD2
V gene: TRBV7-9
CDR3 protein: CASSLARLAGGKFTDTQYF
CDR3 DNA: TGTGCCAGCAGCTTGGCGCGACTAGCGGGGGGGAAATTCACAGATACGCAGTATTTT

clone size: NA
J gene: TRBJ2-1
D gene: TRBD2
V gene: TRBV5-1
CDR3 protein: CASSLREVRGDSQFF
CDR3 DNA: TGCGCCAGCAGCTTGAGGGAGGTCCGGGGGGACTCGCAGTTCTTC

clone size: NA
J gene: TRBJ2-2
D gene: TRBD2
V gene: TRBV28
CDR3 protein: CASSFLAGIANTGELFF
CDR3 DNA: TGTGCCAGCAGTTTCCTAGCGGGCATCGCGAACACCGGGGAGCTGTTTTTT

clone size: once
J gene: TRBJ2-2
D gene: NA
V gene: TRBV28
CDR3 protein: CASIPGHTNTGELFF
CDR3 DNA: TGTGCCAGCATTCCGGGACATACCAACACCGGGGAGCTGTTTTTT

clone size: NA
J gene: TRBJ2-2
D gene: NA
V gene: TRBV10-3
CDR3 protein: CAISGGHPTGELFF
CDR3 DNA: TGTGCCATCAGTGGGGGCCACCCCACCGGGGAGCTGTTTTTT

clone size: NA
J gene: TRBJ1-1
D gene: NA
V gene: TRBV11-2
CDR3 protein: CASSSDTMNTEAFF
CDR3 DNA: TGTGCCAGCAGCTCGGACACTATGAACACTGAAGCTTTCTTT

clone size: NA
J gene: TRBJ1-3
D gene: NA
V gene: TRBV19
CDR3 protein: CASSTQDSGNTIYF
CDR3 DNA: TGTGCTAGTAGCACACAAGACTCTGGAAACACCATATATTTT

clone size: NA
J gene: TRBJ2-7
D gene: TRBD1
V gene: TRBV18
CDR3 protein: CASSSGGADYEQYF
CDR3 DNA: TGTGCCAGCTCCTCAGGGGGCGCGGACTACGAGCAGTACTTC

clone size: NA
J gene: TRBJ1-1
D gene: TRBD1
V gene: TRBV4-1
CDR3 protein: CASSQTGGAGTEAFF
CDR3 DNA: TGCGCCAGCAGCCAGACAGGGGGCGCAGGAACTGAAGCTTTCTTT

clone size: NA
J gene: TRBJ2-7
D gene: TRBD2
V gene: TRBV28
CDR3 protein: CASSLGTSGFYEQYF
CDR3 DNA: TGTGCCAGCAGTTTGGGGACTAGCGGGTTTTACGAGCAGTACTTC

clone size: few
J gene: TRBJ1-2
D gene: NA
V gene: TRBV28
CDR3 protein: CASSIQVNYGYTF
CDR3 DNA: TGTGCCAGCAGTATACAAGTAAACTATGGCTACACCTTC

clone size: NA
J gene: TRBJ2-7
D gene: NA
V gene: TRBV7-2
CDR3 protein: CASSVNRNPTYEQYF
CDR3 DNA: TGTGCCAGCAGCGTAAACAGAAACCCTACTTACGAGCAGTACTTC

clone size: NA
J gene: TRBJ1-2
D gene: TRBD1
V gene: TRBV4-1
CDR3 protein: CASSHFPGQGAPVHYGYTF
CDR3 DNA: TGCGCCAGCAGCCATTTTCCGGGACAGGGGGCGCCGGTTCACTATGGCTACACCTTC

clone size: NA
J gene: TRBJ2-6
D gene: NA
V gene: TRBV7-9
CDR3 protein: CASSLDRVSGANVLTF
CDR3 DNA: TGTGCCAGCAGCTTAGACAGGGTATCTGGGGCCAACGTCCTGACTTTC